This is a list of T cell receptor beta chains from one sample in a study of radiation and T cells in renal cell carcinoma. Here immunoSEQ multiplex PCR was the method, and the copy in TCRdb shows in-frame clones only, minus some. The sample carries fewer than 200,000 clones, less than 90% recorded once. The sample in question was blood, obtained from a patient whose treatment included radiotherapy and nephrectomy. These receptor sequences come from a woman aged 50 to 60 with renal cell carcinoma. CDR3s include the opening cysteine and the closing phenylalanine or tryptophan. A D gene is named only where the DNA matches it firmly. Size tells how often a clone was seen (once, few, many) or the class of an expanded clone, and some rows leave it out.

D gene,V gene,clone size,J gene,CDR3 protein,CDR3 DNA
-,TRBV2,-,TRBJ2-5,CASSDAQIGGETQYF,TGTGCCAGCAGTGACGCCCAGATCGGAGGGGAGACCCAGTACTTC
-,TRBV15,-,TRBJ1-5,CATSKGAPSNQPQHF,TGTGCCACCAGCAAAGGGGCGCCTAGCAATCAGCCCCAGCATTTT
-,TRBV14,-,TRBJ1-1,CASSQGPNTEAFF,TGTGCCAGCAGCCAAGGGCCGAACACTGAAGCTTTCTTT
-,TRBV5-8,-,TRBJ2-7,CASKLVGAEQYF,TGTGCCAGCAAGTTGGTTGGTGCCGAGCAGTACTTC
-,TRBV15,-,TRBJ2-5,CATNEQETQYF,TGTGCCACCAACGAACAAGAGACCCAGTACTTC
-,TRBV2,few,TRBJ1-1,CASSHREGTEAFF,TGTGCCAGCAGTCACAGGGAGGGCACTGAAGCTTTCTTT
TRBD1,TRBV7-2,once,TRBJ1-2,CASSPTLLTGTYGYTF,TGTGCCAGCAGCCCTACCCTTCTGACAGGGACTTATGGCTACACCTTC
TRBD2,TRBV7-9,-,TRBJ2-3,CASSFSSGWADTQYF,TGTGCCAGCAGCTTTTCTAGCGGGTGGGCGGATACGCAGTATTTT
-,TRBV15,-,TRBJ1-3,CATSRDFGNTIYF,TGTGCCACCAGCAGAGATTTTGGAAACACCATATATTTT
-,TRBV19,-,TRBJ1-2,CASSIGPGDHGYTF,TGTGCCAGTAGTATTGGACCAGGGGACCATGGCTACACCTTC
-,TRBV15,-,TRBJ2-2,CATSRDRNGPNTGELFF,TGTGCCACCAGCAGAGATCGCAACGGACCGAACACCGGGGAGCTGTTTTTT
-,TRBV6-1,few,TRBJ2-7,CASSEASRQYF,TGTGCCAGCAGTGAGGCCTCGAGGCAGTACTTC
-,TRBV5-4,-,TRBJ1-2,CASSWTASDGYTF,TGTGCCAGCAGCTGGACAGCTTCCGATGGCTACACCTTC
-,TRBV19,-,TRBJ1-2,CASSPRGSNYGYTF,TGTGCCAGTAGCCCTCGGGGGTCTAACTATGGCTACACCTTC
-,TRBV6-5,-,TRBJ2-2,CASSYSGVELFF,TGTGCCAGCAGTTACTCGGGGGTGGAGCTGTTTTTT
-,TRBV7-2,-,TRBJ1-6,CASSFDRLGSPLHF,TGTGCCAGCAGCTTCGACAGGCTCGGATCACCCCTCCACTTT
-,TRBV5-1,once,TRBJ2-7,CASSLAGVVDEQYF,TGCGCCAGCAGCTTGGCCGGGGTGGTTGACGAGCAGTACTTC
TRBD1,TRBV30,-,TRBJ2-7,CAWAQGYEQYF,TGTGCCTGGGCACAGGGGTACGAGCAGTACTTC
-,TRBV11-3,-,TRBJ1-2,CASSLEVGGNYGYTF,TGTGCCAGCAGCTTGGAGGTCGGCGGAAACTATGGCTACACCTTC
-,TRBV5-1,-,TRBJ2-2,CASVETENTGELFF,TGCGCCAGCGTAGAGACGGAGAACACCGGGGAGCTGTTTTTT
TRBD2,TRBV10-1,-,TRBJ2-3,CASSESTSGGRSTQYF,TGCGCCAGCAGTGAGTCGACTAGCGGGGGGAGGAGTACGCAGTATTTT
TRBD1,TRBV6-6,once,TRBJ1-2,CASSPTGDYGYTF,TGTGCCAGCAGCCCGACAGGGGACTATGGCTACACCTTC
-,TRBV18,-,TRBJ2-7,CASSPPESYEQYF,TGTGCCAGCTCACCCCCCGAGAGCTACGAGCAGTACTTC
-,TRBV7-2,-,TRBJ2-7,CASSLAHRSYEQYF,TGTGCCAGCAGCTTAGCGCACAGATCCTACGAGCAGTACTTC
-,TRBV7-8,-,TRBJ1-5,CASGRVDVGNQPQHF,TGTGCCAGCGGACGAGTCGACGTGGGCAATCAGCCCCAGCATTTT
TRBD2,TRBV5-4,-,TRBJ2-3,CASSRSGTTDTQYF,TGTGCCAGCAGCCGTAGCGGGACCACAGATACGCAGTATTTT
-,TRBV30,-,TRBJ1-1,CAWQSGPRKGGTEAFF,TGTGCCTGGCAATCCGGGCCTCGCAAAGGTGGCACTGAAGCTTTCTTT
TRBD1,TRBV2,-,TRBJ1-5,CASRKGQGPWEPQHF,TGTGCCAGCAGGAAGGGACAGGGGCCCTGGGAGCCCCAGCATTTT
TRBD1,TRBV6-5,once,TRBJ2-1,CASSLRDSAYNEQFF,TGTGCCAGCAGTCTCCGGGACAGCGCCTACAATGAGCAGTTCTTC
-,TRBV7-2,-,TRBJ1-1,CASRLDWASEAFF,TGTGCCAGCAGGTTAGACTGGGCGAGTGAAGCTTTCTTT
TRBD1,TRBV11-2,-,TRBJ2-3,CASRFGTVVPQGGTDTQYF,TGTGCCAGCAGATTCGGGACAGTAGTTCCCCAAGGGGGCACAGATACGCAGTATTTT
-,TRBV19,-,TRBJ1-5,CASSNQIDQPQHF,TGTGCCAGTAGTAACCAGATCGATCAGCCCCAGCATTTT
TRBD2,TRBV11-2,-,TRBJ2-5,CASSLRAGGWQTQYF,TGTGCCAGCAGCCTGCGAGCGGGGGGGTGGCAGACCCAGTACTTC
-,TRBV7-2,-,TRBJ1-6,CASSLVSSPNNSPLHF,TGTGCCAGCAGCTTAGTATCCTCTCCTAATAATTCACCCCTCCACTTT
-,TRBV2,-,TRBJ2-5,CASSEHETQYF,TGTGCCAGCAGTGAACACGAGACCCAGTACTTC
-,TRBV2,-,TRBJ2-7,CASSPEVQRYEQYF,TGTGCCAGCAGCCCTGAGGTCCAGCGGTACGAGCAGTACTTC